What follows are 31 T cell receptor beta chains derived from one specimen sequenced in a study of cytomegalovirus exposure and HLA in healthy donors. Clones were sequenced by immunoSEQ multiplex PCR, and TCRdb holds only the in-frame ones, with some missing. This sample has about 130,000 clones, with around 90% found just once. The sequencing input was PBMCs. Every receptor here comes from a woman aged 25 to 39 in good health and CMV-seropositive.

The gene calls are TRBV18 and TRBJ2-3, with a weak D call TRBD1 (6 bases). The CDR3 has 15 amino acids. The V gene lost 2 bases and the J gene lost 9 bases, with 18 bases spanning the gap. Germline CDR1 KGHSH, CDR2 LQKENI. The chain's CDR3 is CASSPDRSGKGTQYF. DNA for the CDR3: TGTGCCAGCTCACCAGACAGGAGCGGTAAAGGCACGCAGTATTTT. Together with reference TRBV18 and TRBJ2-3, the CDR3 gives the full variable domain: NAGVMQNPRHLVRRRGQEARLRCSPMKGHSHVYWYRQLPEEGLKFMVYLQKENIIDESGMPKERFSAEFPKEGPSILRIQQVVRGDSAAYFCASSPDRSGKGTQYFGPGTRLTVL.

The chain combines TRBV27 with TRBJ2-6, with 7 bases aligning to TRBD1. Per the germline V gene, CDR1 is MNHEY and CDR2 is SMNVEV (reference sequence). Unmatched junction bases numbered 6, after V lost 0 bases and J lost 4 bases. CDR3 size: 17 residues. The CDR3 loop is CASSLSITGAGANVLTF. DNA of the CDR3: TGTGCCAGCAGTTTATCGATCACAGGGGCCGGGGCCAACGTCCTGACTTTC.

CDR3 sequence reads: CASSTGTGVDTEAFF. CDR3 coding DNA: TGTGCCAGCAGCACGGGGACAGGGGTGGACACTGAAGCTTTCTTT. The rearrangement links TRBV13 to TRBJ1-1, with 10 bases matching TRBD1. CDR3 length: 15 amino acids. Germline V CDR1 and CDR2: PRHDT, FYEKMQ (reference sequence). With V trimmed by 5 bases and J by 3 bases, 6 bases remained unmatched.

The V call is TRBV9, the J call TRBJ2-5; 8 bases are shared with TRBD2. CDR3 length: 16 amino acids. Germline loops: CDR1 SGDLS, CDR2 YYNGEE. Unmatched junction bases numbered 4, after V lost 0 bases and J lost 0 bases. CDR3: CASSVGIAGNQETQYF. The CDR3, as DNA: TGTGCCAGCAGCGTAGGCATAGCGGGGAACCAAGAGACCCAGTACTTC.

The chain couples TRBV5-6 to TRBJ1-2, with 10 positions matching TRBD1. The V gene's germline CDR1 is SGHDT and CDR2 YYEEEE. V dropped 4 bases and J dropped 8; count of bases not matched to a gene: 5. The CDR3 is made up of 13 amino acids. The CDR3 DNA sequence: TGTGCCAGCAGCACTGGGACAGGGGAAGGCTACACCTTC. Amino acids: CASSTGTGEGYTF. The full variable domain, completed using reference TRBV5-6 and TRBJ1-2, is DAGVTQSPTHLIKTRGQQVTLRCSPKSGHDTVSWYQQALGQGPQFIFQYYEEEERQRGNFPDRFSGHQFPNYSSELNVNALLLGDSALYLCASSTGTGEGYTFGSGTRLTVV.

This clone was observed a few times. The chain links TRBV5-1 to TRBJ2-2, with 7 bases lining up with TRBD2. J gave up 7 bases and V 4 bases, and 7 bases lay outside the gene matches. This CDR3 has 14 residues. Germline CDR1 SGHRS, CDR2 YFSETQ. Here the CDR3 DNA reads TGCGCCAGCAGCCGTACAGCGGGAAACGGGGAGCTGTTTTTT. This codes for CASSRTAGNGELFF.

This clone is a singleton in its sample. V gene TRBV7-2 combines with J gene TRBJ2-7; D uncertain. The CDR3 totals 12 residues. CDR1 and CDR2 (germline): SGHTA, FQGNSA. Trimming removed 4 bases at V and 2 bases at J, with 6 bases between. This CDR3 reads CASSSVAYEQYF. Here the CDR3 DNA reads TGTGCCAGCAGCTCGGTCGCCTACGAGCAGTACTTC.

The chain employs TRBV6-1 and TRBJ2-7, with D unclear. The CDR3 is made up of 14 amino acids. V was clipped by 5 bases and J by 3 bases, with 14 bases between them. The V gene's germline CDR1 is MNHNS and CDR2 SASEGT. CDR3 in amino acids: CASSTPYSNYEQYF. CDR3 bases: TGTGCCAGCAGTACCCCGTACAGTAACTACGAGCAGTACTTC.

The chain carries TRBV13 and TRBJ2-1; 11 positions match TRBD2. Germline CDR1 is PRHDT and CDR2 is FYEKMQ (reference sequence). After removal of 4 bases from V and 4 bases from J, the junction contained 9 bases not matched to a gene. This CDR3 contains 17 residues. DNA for the CDR3: TGTGCCAGCAGCTCCAGACTAGCGGGGTCCAATTACAATGAGCAGTTCTTC. This sequence encodes CASSSRLAGSNYNEQFF. Together with reference TRBV13 and TRBJ2-1, the CDR3 gives the full variable domain: AAGVIQSPRHLIKEKRETATLKCYPIPRHDTVYWYQQGPGQDPQFLISFYEKMQSDKGSIPDRFSAQQFSDYHSELNMSSLELGDSALYFCASSSRLAGSNYNEQFFGPGTRLTVL.

The J gene is TRBJ2-1, the V gene TRBV7-9; D not resolved. Germline V gene sequence: CDR1 SEHNR, CDR2 FQNEAQ (reference sequence). The CDR3 consists of 17 residues. Trimming cost V 0 bases and J 3 bases, with 15 bases left between them. CDR3 region: CASSLAYSLPDYNEQFF. In DNA, the CDR3 is TGTGCCAGCAGCTTAGCGTACAGTCTCCCCGACTACAATGAGCAGTTCTTC.

This rearrangement joins TRBV7-9 to TRBJ2-3; possible D gene TRBD2, 6 bases. The CDR3 contains 14 residues. V lost 5 bases and J lost 4, with 13 bases in between. Germline V CDR1 and CDR2: SEHNR, FQNEAQ (reference sequence). CDR3 in amino acids: CASSLGSGADTQYF. In DNA form, the CDR3 reads TGTGCCAGCAGCCTCGGGAGCGGAGCAGATACGCAGTATTTT.

This sequence joins TRBV6-1 and TRBJ2-7; D may be TRBD2 (6 bases). Trimming stripped 4 bases from V and 2 bases from J, with 15 bases between. Germline V lookup: CDR1 MNHNS, CDR2 SASEGT. The CDR3 runs 15 residues. CDR3 DNA sequence: TGTGCCAGCAGTGTTGGCGGGGCAGGAACCTACGAGCAGTACTTC. Protein sequence: CASSVGGAGTYEQYF.

The chain employs TRBV5-1 and TRBJ2-5, with D perhaps matching TRBD1 (5 bases). V lost 2 bases to trimming and J lost 2 bases, with 16 bases between them. This CDR3 comprises 16 residues. Germline values: CDR1 SGHRS, CDR2 YFSETQ. The CDR3, as DNA: TGCGCCAGCAGCTTTAATCAGGGCCATCCGCAAGAGACCCAGTACTTC. It encodes CASSFNQGHPQETQYF. Based on the CDR3 plus reference TRBV5-1 and TRBJ2-5, the full variable domain is KAGVTQTPRYLIKTRGQQVTLSCSPISGHRSVSWYQQTPGQGLQFLFEYFSETQRNKGNFPGRFSGRQFSNSRSEMNVSTLELGDSALYLCASSFNQGHPQETQYFGPGTRLLVL.

The chain carries TRBV11-2 and TRBJ2-3; TRBD2 agrees at 9 bases. Trimming removed 4 bases from V and 0 bases from J; junction bases left unmatched: 5. The CDR3 covers 16 residues. CDR1 SGHAT and CDR2 FQNNGV come from the germline V gene. The CDR3 nucleotides are TGTGCCAGCAGCTCGAATAGCGGGGGAAGCACAGATACGCAGTATTTT. This gives the protein CASSSNSGGSTDTQYF.

The genes are TRBV7-9 and TRBJ2-7; 12 nucleotides agree with TRBD1. CDR1 is SEHNR, CDR2 FQNEAQ, per germline (reference sequence). J was trimmed by 7 bases and V by 5 bases; bases with no gene match: 6. The CDR3 length is 14 residues. CDR3 region: CASSPGQGAREQYF. As DNA, the CDR3 is TGTGCCAGCAGCCCGGGACAGGGGGCGCGTGAGCAGTACTTC.

This rearrangement joins TRBV27 to TRBJ2-1, with D possibly matching TRBD2 (5 bases). Germline assignment: CDR1 MNHEY and CDR2 SMNVEV (reference sequence). CDR3 length: 12 amino acids. V was pared by 5 bases and J by 12 bases, with 14 bases between. The CDR3 reads CASSRRGGAQFF. CDR3 in DNA: TGTGCCAGCAGTAGGCGAGGAGGCGCGCAGTTCTTC.

This chain connects TRBV2 to TRBJ2-7; TRBD2 might be the D (5 bases). CDR1 and CDR2 (germline): SNHLY, FYNNEI. CDR3 length equals 15 residues. Trimming took 8 bases from V and 0 from J, leaving 17 bases between them. The CDR3: CASFRPLAPSYEQYF. The DNA of the CDR3 is TGTGCCAGCTTCCGGCCTTTAGCGCCCTCCTACGAGCAGTACTTC.

The gene calls are TRBV5-1 and TRBJ1-1, with 8 bases that match TRBD1. CDR1 SGHRS and CDR2 YFSETQ come from the germline V gene. The CDR3 extends over 12 amino acids. V lost 4 bases to trimming and J lost 8 bases; unmatched junction nucleotides: 4. The CDR3 DNA is TGCGCCAGCAGCACCGGACAGGGCGAAGCTTTCTTT. This codes for CASSTGQGEAFF.

This clone was found once. Here the CDR3 reads CASSPEGLRDYGYTF. For the CDR3, the DNA is TGTGCCAGCTCACCGGAGGGGCTTCGGGACTATGGCTACACCTTC. V gene TRBV18 combines with J gene TRBJ1-2, with a possible D match to TRBD1 (5 bases). Germline assignment: CDR1 KGHSH and CDR2 LQKENI. V was pared by 3 bases and J by 3 bases, with 14 bases between. The CDR3 is 15 residues long.

The V and J genes are TRBV4-2 and TRBJ2-1, with unresolved D. Germline assignment: CDR1 LGHNA and CDR2 YNFKEQ. This CDR3 has 12 amino acids. Trimming pared 1 base from V and 9 bases from J, leaving 7 bases between. The CDR3 coding sequence is TGTGCCAGCAGCCAAGCCAACTCTGAGCAGTTCTTC. Protein: CASSQANSEQFF.

The gene calls are TRBV7-9 and TRBJ2-3; TRBD2 matches at 10 bases. The CDR3 is 16 amino acids. J lost 3 bases, V lost 5 bases, and 8 bases had no gene match. Germline-derived CDR1 and CDR2 are SEHNR and FQNEAQ (reference sequence). The CDR3 bases are TGTGCCAGCAGCCCGGAGCGGGGGGGCCTAACAGATACGCAGTATTTT. The encoded protein is CASSPERGGLTDTQYF. The whole variable domain, remainder taken from reference TRBV7-9 and TRBJ2-3, is DTGVSQNPRHKITKRGQNVTFRCDPISEHNRLYWYRQTLGQGPEFLTYFQNEAQLEKSRLLSDRFSAERPKGSFSTLEIQRTEQGDSAMYLCASSPERGGLTDTQYFGPGTRLTVL.

The chain recombines TRBV6-1 with TRBJ2-7, with TRBD1 matching 7 bases. The V segment lost 0 bases and the J segment 9 bases; nucleotides outside the gene matches: 5. Germline assignment: CDR1 MNHNS and CDR2 SASEGT. This CDR3 spans 13 amino acids. Written as DNA, the CDR3 is TGTGCCAGCAGTGAAGCAAGAACAGGGGTGCAGTACTTC. Its translation is CASSEARTGVQYF.

V and J are TRBV6-4 and TRBJ2-1; TRBD1 matches at 10 bases. The CDR3 is made up of 14 amino acids. In germline, CDR1 is MRHNA, CDR2 SNTAGT. Germline trimming cut 4 bases from V and 3 bases from J; bases unmatched to any gene: 0. In DNA form, the CDR3 reads TGTGCCAGCAGTGGGACAGGGGGCTACAATGAGCAGTTCTTC. Translating it yields CASSGTGGYNEQFF.

V is TRBV6-5 and J is TRBJ2-5; D perhaps matches TRBD1 (6 bases). The V gene's germline CDR1 is MNHEY and CDR2 SVGAGI. The CDR3 runs 15 residues. The V gene lost 4 bases and the J gene lost 3 bases, with 15 bases spanning the gap. The CDR3 loop reads CASSLTGQFEETQYF. The CDR3, as DNA: TGTGCCAGCAGTTTAACAGGACAGTTTGAAGAGACCCAGTACTTC.

The chain has TRBV28 and TRBJ1-5; D is ambiguous. The V gene lost 1 base and the J gene lost 0 bases, with 16 bases spanning the gap. Per the germline V gene, CDR1 is MDHEN and CDR2 is SYDVKM. CDR3 length equals 18 residues. Here the CDR3 reads CASSLLSLSLNSNQPQHF. The CDR3 coding sequence is TGTGCCAGCAGTTTATTGAGTCTTTCACTGAATAGCAATCAGCCCCAGCATTTT.

The V and J genes are TRBV28 and TRBJ2-7; 7 nucleotides match TRBD1. Germline CDR1 MDHEN, CDR2 SYDVKM. After removal of 6 bases from V and 1 base from J, the junction contained 15 bases not matched to a gene. This CDR3 is 17 amino acids long. The CDR3: CASSTITVGDSSYEQYF. The CDR3 bases are TGTGCCAGCAGCACGATAACGGTCGGGGACAGTTCCTACGAGCAGTACTTC.

This clone appeared once. The J gene is TRBJ2-7, the V gene TRBV7-8, with D perhaps TRBD1 (5 bases). Germline values: CDR1 SGHVS, CDR2 FQNEAQ. V was trimmed by 1 base and J by 0 bases, leaving 7 bases between them. The CDR3 consists of 14 residues. CDR3 residues: CASSLDGASYEQYF. The CDR3 coding sequence is TGTGCCAGCAGCTTAGATGGGGCCTCCTACGAGCAGTACTTC.

V usage is TRBV4-1 and J usage is TRBJ2-7; D is uncertain. Germline CDR1 is MGHRA and CDR2 is YSYEKL. V dropped 0 bases and J dropped 3 bases, with 12 bases sitting between them. The CDR3 has 15 amino acids. Here the CDR3 reads CASSQEAERYYEQYF. CDR3 in DNA: TGCGCCAGCAGCCAAGAGGCAGAACGATACTACGAGCAGTACTTC.

The chain links TRBV7-6 to TRBJ2-2; D gene unclear. Germline CDR1 is SGHVS and CDR2 is FNYEAQ. There are 12 residues in the CDR3. The V end was cut by 3 bases, the J end by 10 bases, with 9 bases between. The CDR3 is CASSLGGVELFF. The CDR3 bases are TGTGCCAGCAGCTTGGGTGGAGTGGAGCTGTTTTTT.

The CDR3 DNA reads TGTGCCAGCTCACCAGGGGGCCAAAATTCACCCCTCCACTTT. Protein: CASSPGGQNSPLHF. The genes are TRBV18 and TRBJ1-6, with D perhaps matching TRBD1 (6 bases). The CDR3 is 14 amino acids. V dropped 2 bases and J dropped 7 bases, with 9 bases sitting between them. Germline V gene lookup returns CDR1 KGHSH and CDR2 LQKENI.

The chain combines TRBV27 with TRBJ1-1, with 7 nucleotides matching TRBD1. The CDR3 covers 16 residues. After removal of 4 bases from V and 5 bases from J, the junction contained 13 bases not matched to a gene. The germline gives CDR1 MNHEY, CDR2 SMNVEV (reference sequence). The CDR3 nucleotides are TGTGCCAGCAGTTCCAACCTCCCATCAGGGGGGACTGAAGCTTTCTTT. Amino acid sequence: CASSSNLPSGGTEAFF.